The 27 T cell receptor beta chains in this list originate from one sample, sequenced in a study of T cell responses to AZD1222 COVID-19 vaccine. Clones were sequenced by immunoSEQ multiplex PCR, and TCRdb holds only the in-frame ones, with some missing. The sample has 75,000 to 90,000 clones, more than 90% seen once. This sample comprised peripheral blood, obtained on day 0 of AZD1222 vaccination. These receptors were taken from an adult in good health.

The chain has TRBV5-1 and TRBJ2-5; 11 bases agree with TRBD2. J was trimmed by 4 bases and V by 4 bases; bases with no gene match: 3. Germline-derived CDR1 and CDR2 are SGHRS and YFSETQ. The CDR3 has 14 amino acids. DNA for the CDR3: TGCGCCAGCAGCGGCACTAGCGGGGGAGAGACCCAGTACTTC. Its protein product is CASSGTSGGETQYF.

The chain uses TRBV4-2 and TRBJ1-4; a possible D gene is TRBD1 (6 bases). V shed 2 bases and J shed 7 bases, with 14 bases lying between them. The CDR3 totals 15 residues. CDR1 is LGHNA and CDR2 is YNFKEQ in the germline V gene. Here the CDR3 reads CASSQPQVGAEKLFF. CDR3 DNA: TGTGCCAGCAGCCAACCACAGGTGGGGGCTGAAAAACTGTTTTTT.

The chain joins TRBV5-6 to TRBJ1-5; D possibly corresponds to TRBD1 (6 bases). V was pared by 1 base and J by 5 bases, with 16 bases between. Germline values: CDR1 SGHDT, CDR2 YYEEEE. This CDR3 has 16 amino acids. CDR3 bases: TGTGCCAGCAGCTTGATGGGGGCCGTCGGGGATCAGCCCCAGCATTTT. Translating it yields CASSLMGAVGDQPQHF.

Only one count was recorded for this clone. The CDR3 coding sequence is TGTGCCAGCAGTCGGACAGGGCTCGACGAGCAGTACTTC. It translates to CASSRTGLDEQYF. V is TRBV28 and J is TRBJ2-7, with 8 bases fitting TRBD1. This CDR3 has 13 residues. V shed 5 bases and J 5 bases; nucleotides not matched to a gene: 5. Germline-derived CDR1 and CDR2 are MDHEN and SYDVKM.

The rearrangement uses TRBV5-4 and TRBJ2-3; the match to TRBD2 covers 9 bases. The CDR3 runs to 19 residues. Germline CDR1 and CDR2: SGHNT and YYREEE (reference sequence). Losses at the gene ends were 3 bases for V and 0 bases for J; bases not matched to a gene: 14. Written as DNA, the CDR3 is TGTGCCAGCAGCTCCGCCCTCCTCGCGGGGGGGACTAGCACAGATACGCAGTATTTT. Its translation: CASSSALLAGGTSTDTQYF. The full variable domain, in which reference TRBV5-4 and TRBJ2-3 provide the parts outside the CDR3, is ETGVTQSPTHLIKTRGQQVTLRCSSQSGHNTVSWYQQALGQGPQFIFQYYREEENGRGNFPPRFSGLQFPNYSSELNVNALELDDSALYLCASSSALLAGGTSTDTQYFGPGTRLTVL.

This chain connects TRBV29-1 to TRBJ1-1; D is perhaps TRBD1 (6 bases). The CDR3 runs to 14 residues. V lost 7 bases to trimming and J lost 1 base, with 16 bases between them. Per the germline V gene, CDR1 is SQVTM and CDR2 is ANQGSEA. CDR3 amino acids: CSGTKGGQNTEAFF. Here the CDR3 DNA reads TGCAGCGGCACTAAGGGGGGCCAGAACACTGAAGCTTTCTTT.

J is TRBJ1-5 and V is TRBV4-3, with D possibly matching TRBD1 (6 bases). Trimming pared 6 bases from V and 3 bases from J, leaving 15 bases between. The CDR3 runs 15 residues. Germline values: CDR1 LGHNA, CDR2 YSLEER. The CDR3 DNA reads as TGCGCCAGCAGTCTGGACAGAGGCAACAATCAGCCCCAGCATTTT. Translated: CASSLDRGNNQPQHF.

The rearrangement uses TRBV5-1 and TRBJ2-3, with D perhaps matching TRBD1 or TRBD2 (5 bases each). The germline V and J ends were trimmed by 4 bases and 2 bases, with 14 bases remaining between them. CDR1 is SGHRS, CDR2 YFSETQ, per germline. CDR3 length: 15 amino acids. The CDR3 reads CASSEGPSPTDTQYF. The CDR3, as DNA: TGCGCCAGCAGCGAGGGACCGAGCCCCACAGATACGCAGTATTTT.

This rearrangement joins TRBV5-1 to TRBJ2-1; 14 bases are a match to TRBD2. Trimming removed 3 bases from V and 5 bases from J; junction bases left unmatched: 4. CDR1 SGHRS and CDR2 YFSETQ come from the germline V gene. This CDR3 is built from 16 residues. The CDR3 DNA sequence: TGCGCCAGCAGCTCAGGACTAGCGGGGGGCCACAATGAGCAGTTCTTC. Amino acid sequence: CASSSGLAGGHNEQFF.

J is TRBJ2-5 and V is TRBV11-2; D tentatively fits TRBD1 or TRBD2 (5 bases each). CDR1 and CDR2 (germline): SGHAT, FQNNGV. Trimming pared 4 bases from V and 2 bases from J, leaving 14 bases between. The CDR3 spans 15 residues. CDR3 loop: CASSSTGRWQETQYF. The CDR3 DNA is TGTGCCAGCAGCTCTACGGGGCGCTGGCAAGAGACCCAGTACTTC.

The CDR3 nucleotides are TGCGCCAGCAGCCCTGGGGTCAGTGGCCGATCGACTGAAGCTTTCTTT. It encodes CASSPGVSGRSTEAFF. The gene calls are TRBV5-1 and TRBJ1-1; D gene uncertain. CDR1 and CDR2 from the germline V gene are SGHRS and YFSETQ. Trimming took 4 bases from V and 5 from J, leaving 21 bases between them. The CDR3 runs to 16 residues.

In this sample, this clone turned up a few times. This chain connects TRBV28 to TRBJ1-2, with D possibly TRBD1 on 5 matching bases. This CDR3 comprises 14 residues. V dropped 4 bases and J dropped 6 bases, with 15 bases sitting between them. From germline, CDR1 is MDHEN and CDR2 SYDVKM. The CDR3 sequence is CASSWAGPRNGYTF. CDR3 sequence (DNA): TGTGCCAGCAGTTGGGCGGGGCCTAGGAATGGCTACACCTTC.

The rearrangement joins TRBV19 to TRBJ2-5; 15 nucleotides align to TRBD2. The CDR3 has 15 amino acids. CDR1 is LNHDA and CDR2 is SQIVND in the germline V gene (reference sequence). Trimming at V came to 8 bases and at J to 2 bases, leaving 3 bases not matched to a gene. As DNA, the CDR3 is TGTGCCAGTGCGGGACTAGCGGGGGGACAAGAGACCCAGTACTTC. This codes for CASAGLAGGQETQYF.

The chain has TRBV27 and TRBJ1-6; possible D gene TRBD1, 5 bases. Germline assignment: CDR1 MNHEY and CDR2 SMNVEV (reference sequence). Trimming cost V 5 bases and J 14 bases, with 10 bases left between them. The CDR3 is 11 residues long. CDR3 region: CASSQDSTLHF. In DNA, the CDR3 is TGTGCCAGCAGTCAAGACAGTACCCTCCACTTT.

The chain uses TRBV28 and TRBJ2-7, with 7 bases matching TRBD1. V was pared by 5 bases and J by 3 bases, with 7 bases of the junction left unmatched. In germline, CDR1 is MDHEN, CDR2 SYDVKM. The CDR3 has 14 amino acids. The CDR3 sequence: CASSLRGPLYEQYF. CDR3 nucleotides: TGTGCCAGCAGTCTTAGGGGGCCTCTCTACGAGCAGTACTTC.

The chain carries TRBV7-9 and TRBJ1-3; D remains unclear. The CDR3 runs to 13 residues. Trimming stripped 1 base from V and 7 bases from J, with 8 bases between. Looked up from germline, CDR1 is SEHNR and CDR2 is FQNEAQ (reference sequence). The CDR3 spells CASSLGAENTIYF. In DNA form, the CDR3 reads TGTGCCAGCAGCTTAGGTGCGGAGAACACCATATATTTT. Supplemented by reference TRBV7-9 and TRBJ1-3, the full variable domain reads DTGVSQNPRHKITKRGQNVTFRCDPISEHNRLYWYRQTLGQGPEFLTYFQNEAQLEKSRLLSDRFSAERPKGSFSTLEIQRTEQGDSAMYLCASSLGAENTIYFGEGSWLTVV.

This chain links TRBV4-1 with TRBJ1-3; D perhaps matches TRBD1 (6 bases). V lost 5 bases and J lost 1, with 12 bases in between. CDR1 is MGHRA and CDR2 is YSYEKL in the germline V gene. The CDR3 has 15 residues. CDR3 bases: TGCGCCAGCAGCGGATCAACAGGGTCTGGAAACACCATATATTTT. Protein: CASSGSTGSGNTIYF.

This clone was recorded only once. Written as DNA, the CDR3 is TGTGCCAGTAGGGGACAGCACGATAGCAATCAGCCCCAGCATTTT. This gives the protein CASRGQHDSNQPQHF. The chain joins TRBV19 to TRBJ1-5; 7 bases line up with TRBD1. With V trimmed by 6 bases and J by 0 bases, 5 bases remained unmatched. The CDR3 length is 15 residues. Germline CDR1 is LNHDA and CDR2 is SQIVND (reference sequence).

The chain combines TRBV7-6 with TRBJ2-5, with D tentatively TRBD1 (6 bases). Germline lookup yields CDR1 SGHVS and CDR2 FNYEAQ. V lost 0 bases and J lost 2, with 13 bases in between. The CDR3 has 16 residues. CDR3 amino acids: CASSLAGAGIQETQYF. CDR3 coding DNA: TGTGCCAGCAGCTTAGCGGGGGCCGGGATTCAAGAGACCCAGTACTTC.

The CDR3 DNA follows: TGTGCCAGCAGTGGGGACAGTTTCAATAGCAATCAGCCCCAGCATTTT. This translates into CASSGDSFNSNQPQHF. The chain has TRBV6-1 and TRBJ1-5, with 7 bases identical to TRBD1. The CDR3 has 16 residues. J was trimmed by 0 bases and V by 4 bases; bases with no gene match: 6. Germline CDR1 MNHNS, CDR2 SASEGT.

This sequence joins TRBV5-1 and TRBJ1-1; D is unclear. The CDR3 is 15 amino acids. The V gene's germline CDR1 is SGHRS and CDR2 YFSETQ. Trimming stripped 0 bases from V and 0 bases from J, with 9 bases between. CDR3 amino acids: CASSLDIRMNTEAFF. DNA for the CDR3: TGCGCCAGCAGCTTGGATATCAGAATGAACACTGAAGCTTTCTTT.

The gene calls are TRBV6-5 and TRBJ1-1; the D gene is possibly TRBD1 (5 bases). Trimming cost V 6 bases and J 4 bases, with 15 bases left between them. The germline CDR1 and CDR2 sequences are MNHEY and SVGAGI. The CDR3 contains 14 residues. As DNA, the CDR3 is TGTGCCAGCAGCCCCCCCCGGGGGGGCACTGAAGCTTTCTTT. Amino acid sequence: CASSPPRGGTEAFF.

CDR3 region: CASSFDRTNYGYTF. The CDR3 nucleotides read TGTGCCAGTAGTTTCGACAGAACTAACTATGGCTACACCTTC. The gene calls are TRBV19 and TRBJ1-2; D is perhaps TRBD1 (5 bases). CDR1 and CDR2 from the germline V gene are LNHDA and SQIVND (reference sequence). The CDR3 sequence is 14 residues long. The V and J ends lost 5 bases and 0 bases respectively, with 10 bases between them.

This sequence joins TRBV9 and TRBJ2-7, with 7 bases lining up with TRBD2. Losses at the gene ends were 3 bases for V and 2 bases for J; bases not matched to a gene: 5. Germline CDR1 reads SGDLS; CDR2 reads YYNGEE. This CDR3 contains 14 residues. The CDR3, as DNA: TGTGCCAGCAGCGCCGGGACTACTGCCTACGAGCAGTACTTC. It codes for CASSAGTTAYEQYF.

Only a few counts were recorded for this clone. The V gene is TRBV5-1, the J gene TRBJ2-7; TRBD2 is a possible D gene (5 bases). V lost 4 bases and J lost 2, with 22 bases in between. The CDR3 totals 17 residues. Germline V gene sequence: CDR1 SGHRS, CDR2 YFSETQ. This CDR3 reads CASSPFGEKGCPYEQYF. In DNA, the CDR3 is TGCGCCAGCAGCCCGTTCGGGGAAAAGGGTTGTCCCTACGAGCAGTACTTC.

V gene TRBV11-2 combines with J gene TRBJ1-2; D call uncertain. Germline lookup yields CDR1 SGHAT and CDR2 FQNNGV. The CDR3 is made up of 12 amino acids. The ends were cut back, 3 bases at V and 8 bases at J, with 10 bases in the middle. The CDR3 region is CASSFYSDGYTF. CDR3 sequence (DNA): TGTGCCAGCAGCTTCTACAGTGACGGCTACACCTTC.

This clone was recorded only once. CDR3 in amino acids: CASSSPAVRGHNEQFF. Here the CDR3 DNA reads TGTGCCAGCAGCTCGCCTGCGGTGAGGGGCCACAATGAGCAGTTCTTC. The gene calls are TRBV11-2 and TRBJ2-1; either TRBD1 or TRBD2 may supply D (5 bases each). Germline V gives CDR1 SGHAT, CDR2 FQNNGV. The CDR3 contains 16 residues. Trimming took 4 bases from V and 5 from J, leaving 18 bases between them.